These 13 T cell receptor beta chains were sequenced from one sample in a study of CD8 T cells in ankylosing spondylitis. Each CDR3 protein is one row after TCRdb ran MiXCR on the 5' RACE reads. The data contain 250,000 or so distinct CDR3 sequences, 15% to 20% of them singletons. The source material was blood, either unsorted or a sorted T cell fraction (not recorded which). These receptors originate from a male donor with ankylosing spondylitis or in good health (not recorded which).

Only a few counts were recorded for this clonotype. V is TRBV9 and J is TRBJ2-3; no reliable D call. CDR1 and CDR2 (germline): SGDLS, YYNGEE. CDR3 size: 12 residues. V lost 4 bases, J lost 6 bases, and 9 bases lay in between. The CDR3 spells CASSPSRDTQYF. In nucleotides, the CDR3 is TGTGCCAGCAGCCCCTCGCGCGATACGCAGTATTTT.

The J gene is TRBJ2-1, the V gene TRBV12-3 or TRBV12-4, with 11 bases aligning to TRBD2. V shed 7 bases and J 0 bases; nucleotides not matched to a gene: 2. This CDR3 is 15 amino acids long. This CDR3 reads CASKTSGSSYNEQFF. CDR3 nucleotide sequence: TGTGCCAGCAAAACTAGCGGGAGCTCCTACAATGAGCAGTTCTTC.

The genes are TRBV5-4 and TRBJ2-3; D is unclear. Between the trimmed V and J ends, which lost 1 base and 0 bases, there was a span of 15 bases. The CDR3 is 17 residues long. CDR1 and CDR2 from the germline V gene are SGHNT and YYREEE (reference sequence). The CDR3 protein is CASSLRWAELSTDTQYF. CDR3 in DNA: TGTGCCAGCAGCTTGAGGTGGGCCGAGTTAAGCACAGATACGCAGTATTTT. Together with reference TRBV5-4 and TRBJ2-3, the CDR3 gives the full variable domain: ETGVTQSPTHLIKTRGQQVTLRCSSQSGHNTVSWYQQALGQGPQFIFQYYREEENGRGNFPPRFSGLQFPNYSSELNVNALELDDSALYLCASSLRWAELSTDTQYFGPGTRLTVL.

This clonotype was recorded a few times. The chain has TRBV27 and TRBJ2-7; no definite D call. V lost 2 bases and J lost 5, with 10 bases in between. The CDR3 extends over 13 amino acids. Germline CDR1 reads MNHEY; CDR2 reads SMNVEV (reference sequence). The CDR3: CASSLSGIDEQYF. DNA of the CDR3: TGTGCCAGCAGTTTAAGTGGGATCGACGAGCAGTACTTC.

This clonotype was seen a few times. The rearrangement uses TRBV9 and TRBJ2-1, with D tentatively TRBD2 (6 bases). CDR1 is SGDLS and CDR2 is YYNGEE in the germline V gene. The V gene lost 0 bases and the J gene lost 4 bases, with 11 bases spanning the gap. The CDR3 sequence is 15 residues long. The CDR3 loop is CASSVEGAGYNEQFF. CDR3 DNA sequence: TGTGCCAGCAGCGTAGAAGGGGCGGGATACAATGAGCAGTTCTTC.

The rearrangement uses TRBV20-1 and TRBJ2-1; 12 bases agree with TRBD2. Germline V gene lookup returns CDR1 DFQATT and CDR2 SNEGSKA (reference sequence). The CDR3 totals 18 residues. V lost 2 bases and J lost 0; bases outside the gene matches: 8. The CDR3 reads CSARSTSGSPPSYNEQFF. Here the CDR3 DNA reads TGCAGTGCTAGATCGACTAGCGGGAGCCCTCCCTCCTACAATGAGCAGTTCTTC.

The J gene is TRBJ2-7, the V gene TRBV5-6; TRBD1 matches 12 bases. This CDR3 comprises 17 residues. The germline CDR1 and CDR2 sequences are SGHDT and YYEEEE. The V segment lost 4 bases and the J segment 3 bases; nucleotides outside the gene matches: 11. The DNA of the CDR3 is TGTGCCAGCAGCCGGCCCCCCGGGACAGGGGGCTACTACGAGCAGTACTTC. It encodes CASSRPPGTGGYYEQYF.

This clonotype was seen a few times. This chain links TRBV7-3 with TRBJ2-2; the D is unclear. Deletions cut 6 bases from V and 7 bases from J, with 15 bases between. CDR3 length equals 14 residues. CDR1 is SGHTA, CDR2 FQGTGA, per germline. The CDR3 loop reads CASRPNLIGGELFF. In DNA, the CDR3 is TGTGCCAGCAGACCCAATTTGATCGGCGGGGAGCTGTTTTTT.

The V call is TRBV12-3 or TRBV12-4, the J call TRBJ1-5, with 8 bases matching TRBD1. V lost 6 bases and J lost 8; bases outside the gene matches: 9. The CDR3 runs to 14 residues. The CDR3 nucleotides read TGTGCCAGCAGCCCTGACAGGGGCTGGGAGCCCCAGCATTTT. This gives the protein CASSPDRGWEPQHF.

This clonotype occurred a few times. The V and J genes are TRBV29-1 and TRBJ2-3, with 10 bases lining up with TRBD2. The CDR3 sequence is 16 residues long. The V gene's germline CDR1 is SQVTM and CDR2 ANQGSEA. Trimming cost V 4 bases and J 0 bases; bases outside gene matches: 7. The CDR3 DNA sequence: TGCAGCGTTGCTGGACTAGCGGACCTTAGCACAGATACGCAGTATTTT. It translates to CSVAGLADLSTDTQYF.

This clonotype was found a few times. The V gene is TRBV4-1, the J gene TRBJ2-7, with 14 bases identical to TRBD2. The CDR3 length is 16 residues. Per the germline V gene, CDR1 is MGHRA and CDR2 is YSYEKL. J lost 4 bases, V lost 0 bases, and 2 bases had no gene match. The CDR3 DNA is TGCGCCAGCAGCCAAGACAGACTAGCGGGAGGGTACGAGCAGTACTTC. It specifies CASSQDRLAGGYEQYF.

The V gene is TRBV20-1, the J gene TRBJ2-3, with D possibly matching TRBD1 (6 bases). The CDR3 loop spans 14 amino acids. Trimming pared 2 bases from V and 2 bases from J, leaving 11 bases between. CDR1 and CDR2 (germline): DFQATT, SNEGSKA (reference sequence). This CDR3 is CSARTGTNTDTQYF. The CDR3 coding sequence is TGCAGTGCTAGAACCGGGACAAACACAGATACGCAGTATTTT.

This clonotype was seen more than once but under ten times. V usage is TRBV12-5 and J usage is TRBJ1-2; D not resolved. Between the trimmed V and J ends, which lost 4 bases and 2 bases, there was a span of 2 bases. Germline V gene lookup returns CDR1 LGHNT and CDR2 FRNRAP. This CDR3 is built from 11 residues. The CDR3 coding sequence is TGTGCTAGTGGTTCCAACTATGGCTACACCTTC. It encodes CASGSNYGYTF.